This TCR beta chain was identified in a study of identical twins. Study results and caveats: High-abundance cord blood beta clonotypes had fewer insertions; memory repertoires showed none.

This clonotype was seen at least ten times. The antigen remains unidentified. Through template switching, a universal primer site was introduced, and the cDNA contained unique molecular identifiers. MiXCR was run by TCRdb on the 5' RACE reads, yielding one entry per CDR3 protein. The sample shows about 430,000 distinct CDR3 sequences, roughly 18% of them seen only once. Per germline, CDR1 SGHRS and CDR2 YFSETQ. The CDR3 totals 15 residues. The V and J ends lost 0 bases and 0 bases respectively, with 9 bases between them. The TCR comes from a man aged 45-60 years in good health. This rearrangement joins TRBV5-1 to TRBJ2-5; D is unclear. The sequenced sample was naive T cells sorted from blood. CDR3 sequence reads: CASSLDAGHQETQYF. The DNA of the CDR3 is TGCGCCAGCAGCTTGGATGCAGGCCACCAAGAGACCCAGTACTTC.